Sequencing of this T cell receptor (beta chain) was carried out in a study of CDR3 diversity in severe acne. TCRdb analysed the PCR reads with MiXCR anew, one entry per CDR3 protein. Of about 90,000 distinct CDR3 sequences listed, around 50% are singletons. This clonotype was counted a few times. CDR1 is SGHRS and CDR2 is YFSETQ in the germline V gene. The CDR3 consists of 16 residues. Trimming removed 4 bases from V and 4 bases from J; junction bases left unmatched: 6. This TCR derives from a male donor with severe acne vulgaris. The chain has TRBV5-1 and TRBJ2-3, with 13 bases lining up with TRBD2. The specimen sequenced was blood. In nucleotides, the CDR3 is TGCGCCAGCAGCAGGGGACTAGCGGGACCTCCAGATACGCAGTATTTT. It specifies CASSRGLAGPPDTQYF.